The sequence of this T cell receptor (beta chain) was determined in a study of cytomegalovirus exposure and HLA in healthy donors. PCR involved 60 Vbeta and 13 Jbeta primers. Sequencing used immunoSEQ multiplex PCR; TCRdb keeps in-frame clones, though not all of them. This table has over 15,000 clones, approximately 80% appearing once. Study findings and constraints: Compared with the approximately 680-donor mean, an Asian-associated ancestry cluster reportedly had fewer N-insertions, according to a later analysis. Certain sequence variants were highly shared and formed a cluster, and this cluster was likely a sequencing artifact.

The J segment lost 4 bases and the V segment lost 5 bases, leaving 9 bases of the junction unmatched. The germline gives CDR1 SGHTS, CDR2 YDEGEE. The CDR3 is made up of 15 amino acids. With regard to this clone: The antigen is unknown.

This clonotype was obtained from a human donor in good health. What was sequenced was PBMCs. This sequence joins TRBV5-8 and TRBJ2-1; 7 nucleotides line up with TRBD1. The CDR3 sequence is CASSRAGGAYNEQFF. The DNA of the CDR3 is TGTGCCAGCAGTCGTGCAGGGGGAGCTTACAATGAGCAGTTCTTC.